This T cell receptor (beta chain) came from a study of cytomegalovirus exposure and HLA in healthy donors. General observations from the study: In a later analysis, roughly 17,000 TCR beta sequences were associated with HLA alleles at 0.05 false discovery rate. Segments of the TCR beta V type were, in most cases, productive about 90% or about 30% of the time in an earlier analysis.

13 Jbeta primers and 60 Vbeta primers were used for the PCR. Repertoires were generated with immunoSEQ multiplex PCR, while TCRdb's copy carries only in-frame clones and drops some. The sample includes fewer than 140,000 clones, about 70% of them seen just once. Losses at the gene ends were 6 bases for V and 2 bases for J; bases not matched to a gene: 4. The CDR3 sequence is 14 residues long. Germline CDR1 and CDR2: LNHDA and SQIVND (reference sequence). Notes on this clone: Its specificity is not known.

The rearrangement links TRBV19 to TRBJ1-5, with 7 bases fitting TRBD1. This clonotype was sampled from a woman in her fifties or sixties in good health and CMV-seropositive. Sequences were obtained from PBMCs. The CDR3 sequence is CASRDRRGNQPQHF. The CDR3 DNA reads as TGTGCCAGTAGGGACAGGCGGGGCAATCAGCCCCAGCATTTT. The full variable domain, completed using reference TRBV19 and TRBJ1-5, is DGGITQSPKYLFRKEGQNVTLSCEQNLNHDAMYWYRQDPGQGLRLIYYSQIVNDFQKGDIAEGYSVSREKKESFPLTVTSAQKNPTAFYLCASRDRRGNQPQHFGDGTRLSIL.